This T cell receptor beta chain was retrieved from a study of T cells after yellow fever vaccination. Study at large: Those fractions that held only low numbers of cells were prepared using the SMART-Seq v4 Ultra Low Input RNA kit. Points from the study as a whole: Compared with primary, the secondary response was weaker and peaked at day 5, not 15.

This CDR3 comprises 10 residues. Germline assignment: CDR1 DFQATT and CDR2 SNEGSKA (reference sequence). Trimming took off 3 bases at V and 13 bases at J, with 7 bases between the two ends. As regards this clonotype: The antigen is undetermined.

Each CDR3 protein is one row after TCRdb ran MiXCR on the 5' RACE reads. The data show under 550,000 distinct CDR3 sequences, around a fifth seen once. The sample here was PBMCs, taken 20 to 25 days after the first yellow fever vaccination. The J gene is TRBJ1-6, the V gene TRBV20-1; D uncertain. The sequence was obtained from a man younger than 35 who received the YFV17D yellow fever vaccine. CDR3 loop: CSASLGPLHF. Written as DNA, the CDR3 is TGCAGTGCTAGTCTCGGTCCCCTCCACTTT.